This T cell receptor beta chain was identified in a study of blood T cells in healthy people across ages. General observations from the study: Among T cells, TCR beta diversity per million cells dropped roughly linearly as age rose.

Primed by a sample-barcoded 5' primer and a J-beta primer mix, a second PCR proceeded for about 7 to 11 cycles. TCRdb re-called the 5' RACE reads with MiXCR, one entry per CDR3 protein. The sample lists around 1,000,000 distinct CDR3 sequences; almost 25% were seen once. This clonotype was detected ten times or more. The target antigen is unknown. Trimming pared 3 bases from V and 2 bases from J, leaving 12 bases between. CDR1 is MNHEY, CDR2 SVGEGT, per germline. The CDR3 spans 15 residues. The sample was also linked to a second study, of T cells of mothers and their children. According to that study: The cDNA synthesis received all extracted RNA, at about 1.5 ug per 15 ul. For unrelated pairs as for related ones, thymic selection shapes TCR recombination output similarly. Slightly higher but non-significant overlap marked related mother-child pairs versus unrelated pairs.

The chain employs TRBV6-2 or TRBV6-3 and TRBJ2-3; unclear D gene. The material sequenced was blood. This TCR was sampled from a girl aged 2-10 years in good health. CDR3 sequence reads: CASSYPENYTDTQYF. The CDR3 DNA follows: TGTGCCAGCAGTTATCCAGAAAACTACACAGATACGCAGTATTTT.